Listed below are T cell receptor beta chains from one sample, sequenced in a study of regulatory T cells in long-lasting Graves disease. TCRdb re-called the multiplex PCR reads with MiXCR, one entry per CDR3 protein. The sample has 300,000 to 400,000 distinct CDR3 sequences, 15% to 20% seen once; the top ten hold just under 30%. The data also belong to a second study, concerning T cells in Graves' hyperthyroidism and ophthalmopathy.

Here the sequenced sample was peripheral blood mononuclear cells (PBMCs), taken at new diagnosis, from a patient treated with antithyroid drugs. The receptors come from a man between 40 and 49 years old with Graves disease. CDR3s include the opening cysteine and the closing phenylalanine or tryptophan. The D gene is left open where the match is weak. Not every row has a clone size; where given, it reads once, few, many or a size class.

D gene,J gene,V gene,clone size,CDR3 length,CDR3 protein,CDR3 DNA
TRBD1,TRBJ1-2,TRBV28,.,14,CASTRQGGSYGYTF,TGTGCCAGCACTCGACAGGGGGGGTCCTATGGCTACACCTTC
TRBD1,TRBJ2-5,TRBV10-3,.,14,CAISERGPQETQYF,TGTGCCATCAGTGAGAGGGGGCCACAAGAGACCCAGTACTTC
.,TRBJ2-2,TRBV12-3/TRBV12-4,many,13,CASTLGGKGELFF,TGTGCCAGCACCCTAGGGGGAAAGGGGGAGCTGTTTTTT
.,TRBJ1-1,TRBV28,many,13,CASSLYWTLAAFF,TGTGCCAGCAGTTTATATTGGACGCTTGCAGCTTTCTTT
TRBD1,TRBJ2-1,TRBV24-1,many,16,CATSDAPGQTYNEQFF,TGTGCCACCAGTGACGCTCCGGGACAGACCTACAATGAGCAGTTCTTC
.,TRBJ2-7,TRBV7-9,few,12,CASSRLREEQYF,TGTGCCAGCAGCCGTTTGAGGGAGGAGCAGTACTTC
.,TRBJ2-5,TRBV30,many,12,CAWSGRGQTQYF,TGTGCCTGGAGTGGCAGGGGTCAGACCCAGTACTTC
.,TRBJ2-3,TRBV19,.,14,CASRVLSGADTQYF,TGTGCCAGTAGGGTACTCAGCGGAGCTGATACGCAGTATTTT
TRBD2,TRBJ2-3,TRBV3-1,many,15,CASSQVAGVTDTQYF,TGTGCCAGCAGCCAAGTCGCGGGGGTCACAGATACGCAGTATTTT
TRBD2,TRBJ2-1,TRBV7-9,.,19,CASNLSLAGESRSYNEQFF,TGTGCCAGCAACTTATCACTAGCGGGGGAATCACGCTCCTACAATGAGCAGTTCTTC
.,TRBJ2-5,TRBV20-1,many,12,CSAARPQETQYF,TGCAGTGCGGCCCGTCCCCAGGAGACCCAGTACTTC
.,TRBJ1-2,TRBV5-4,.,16,CASSPLSRRGNYGYTF,TGTGCCAGCAGCCCTCTGTCTCGTCGGGGCAACTATGGCTACACCTTC
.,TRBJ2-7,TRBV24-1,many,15,CATSPGGGPSYEQYF,TGTGCCACCAGTCCTGGGGGAGGCCCCTCCTACGAGCAGTACTTC
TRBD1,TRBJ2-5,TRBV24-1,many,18,CATSEGGQVVVGKETQYF,TGTGCCACCAGCGAGGGTGGACAGGTGGTAGTGGGGAAAGAGACCCAGTACTTC
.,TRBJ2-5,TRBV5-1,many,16,CASSFLPRVVTETQYF,TGCGCCAGCAGCTTTTTACCTCGGGTGGTCACGGAGACCCAGTACTTC
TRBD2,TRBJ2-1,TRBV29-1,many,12,CSVGRGGNEQFF,TGCAGCGTTGGCCGCGGGGGCAATGAGCAGTTCTTC
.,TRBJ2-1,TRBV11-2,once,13,CASSNTISNEQFF,TGTGCCAGCAGCAATACAATCAGCAATGAGCAGTTCTTC
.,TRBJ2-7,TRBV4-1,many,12,CASSQRGSEQYF,TGCGCCAGCAGCCAAAGGGGAAGCGAGCAGTACTTC
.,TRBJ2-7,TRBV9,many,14,CASSVEEGPYEQYF,TGTGCCAGCAGCGTAGAGGAGGGACCCTACGAGCAGTACTTC
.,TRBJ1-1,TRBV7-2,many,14,CASSFWKMNTEAFF,TGTGCCAGCAGCTTTTGGAAAATGAACACTGAAGCTTTCTTT
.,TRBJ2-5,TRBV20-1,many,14,CSAESVRNQETQYF,TGCAGTGCCGAGAGTGTGCGGAACCAAGAGACCCAGTACTTC
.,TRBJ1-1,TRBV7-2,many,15,CASSPRGGGYGEAFF,TGTGCCAGCAGCCCACGCGGTGGGGGGTACGGTGAAGCTTTCTTT
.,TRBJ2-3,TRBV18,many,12,CASSGYRDTQYF,TGTGCCAGCTCAGGGTACAGAGATACGCAGTATTTT
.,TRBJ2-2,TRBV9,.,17,CASSRVTGLANTGELFF,TGTGCCAGCAGCCGGGTGACGGGTCTCGCGAACACCGGGGAGCTGTTTTTT
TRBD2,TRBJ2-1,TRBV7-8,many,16,CASSPRRLAVYNEQFF,TGTGCCAGCAGCCCAAGACGACTAGCTGTCTACAATGAGCAGTTCTTC
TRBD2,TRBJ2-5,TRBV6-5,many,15,CASSYWSGGLETQYF,TGTGCCAGCAGTTACTGGAGCGGGGGGCTGGAGACCCAGTACTTC
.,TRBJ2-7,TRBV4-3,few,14,CASSQEFGLYEQYF,TGCGCCAGCAGCCAAGAGTTTGGGCTCTACGAGCAGTACTTC
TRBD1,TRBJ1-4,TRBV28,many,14,CATGGQGAWEKLFF,TGTGCCACCGGAGGACAGGGGGCTTGGGAAAAACTGTTTTTT
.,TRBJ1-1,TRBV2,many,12,CASTGRGTEAFF,TGTGCCAGCACGGGCAGGGGTACTGAAGCTTTCTTT
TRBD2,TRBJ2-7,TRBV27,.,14,CASKLAGEGYEQYF,TGTGCCAGCAAACTAGCGGGAGAGGGGTACGAGCAGTACTTC
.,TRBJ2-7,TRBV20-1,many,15,CSARGLDRGPYEQYF,TGCAGTGCTAGGGGGCTCGACCGGGGACCATACGAGCAGTACTTC
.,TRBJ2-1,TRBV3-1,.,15,CASSLRRFGSDEQFF,TGTGCCAGCAGCCTACGCCGGTTTGGTAGCGATGAGCAGTTCTTC
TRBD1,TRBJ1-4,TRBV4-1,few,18,CASSPRQGGLVTNEKLFF,TGCGCCAGCAGCCCCCGACAGGGGGGTTTGGTAACTAATGAAAAACTGTTTTTT
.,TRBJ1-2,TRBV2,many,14,CASSGSQANYGYTF,TGTGCCAGCAGTGGCAGCCAAGCTAACTATGGCTACACCTTC
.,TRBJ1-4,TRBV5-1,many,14,CASSFAGTNEKLFF,TGCGCCAGCAGCTTTGCAGGGACTAATGAAAAACTGTTTTTT
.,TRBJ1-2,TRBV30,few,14,CAWTGGGNNYGYTF,TGTGCCTGGACGGGGGGGGGCAATAACTATGGCTACACCTTC
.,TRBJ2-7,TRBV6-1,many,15,CASRLAGTGFNEQYF,TGTGCCAGCAGATTAGCGGGTACAGGGTTCAACGAGCAGTACTTC
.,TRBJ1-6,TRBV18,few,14,CASSPTGDNSPLHF,TGTGCCAGCTCACCGACAGGAGATAATTCACCCCTCCACTTT
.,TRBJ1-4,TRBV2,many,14,CASVKGGTNEKLFF,TGTGCCAGCGTGAAGGGAGGAACTAATGAAAAACTGTTTTTT
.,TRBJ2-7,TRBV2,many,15,CASSRSWTYPYEQYF,TGTGCCAGCAGTAGGTCCTGGACGTACCCCTACGAGCAGTACTTC
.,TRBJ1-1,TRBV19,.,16,CASSLLQGRGNTEAFF,TGTGCCAGTAGTTTATTACAGGGAAGAGGGAACACTGAAGCTTTCTTT
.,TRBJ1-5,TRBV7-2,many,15,CASSSGTRENQPQHF,TGTGCCAGCAGCTCGGGGACCAGGGAAAATCAGCCCCAGCATTTT
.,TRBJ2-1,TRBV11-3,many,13,CASSRPTDNEQFF,TGTGCCAGCAGCCGCCCCACAGACAATGAGCAGTTCTTC
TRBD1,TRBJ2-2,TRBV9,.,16,CASSLEGGAHTGELFF,TGTGCCAGCAGCTTGGAAGGGGGCGCTCACACCGGGGAGCTGTTTTTT
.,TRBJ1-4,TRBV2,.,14,CASTGQSGGEKLFF,TGTGCCAGCACCGGACAGTCTGGTGGCGAAAAACTGTTTTTT
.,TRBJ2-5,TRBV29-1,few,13,CSVDPTREETQYF,TGCAGCGTTGACCCGACTCGTGAAGAGACCCAGTACTTC
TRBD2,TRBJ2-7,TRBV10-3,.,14,CAISERQLAREQYF,TGTGCCATCAGTGAAAGGCAACTAGCGCGGGAGCAGTACTTC
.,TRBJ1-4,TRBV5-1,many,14,CASRERVELGKLFF,TGTGCCAGCAGAGAACGGGTTGAGCTCGGGAAACTGTTTTTT
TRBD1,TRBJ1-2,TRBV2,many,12,CASSDRVFGYTF,TGTGCCAGTTCGGACAGGGTCTTTGGCTACACCTTC
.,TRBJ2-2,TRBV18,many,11,CASSQAGELFF,TGCGCCAGCAGCCAAGCCGGGGAGCTGTTTTTT
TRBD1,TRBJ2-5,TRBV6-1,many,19,CASSGIVRGTGIPQETQYF,TGTGCCAGCAGTGGAATTGTAAGGGGGACAGGGATCCCCCAAGAGACCCAGTACTTC
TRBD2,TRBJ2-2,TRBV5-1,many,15,CASSLQAGVTGELFF,TGCGCCAGCAGCTTGCAAGCGGGAGTGACCGGGGAGCTGTTTTTT
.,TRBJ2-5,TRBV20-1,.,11,CSVLSGDTQYF,TGCAGTGTCCTATCAGGGGACACCCAGTACTTC
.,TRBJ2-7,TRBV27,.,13,CASGLPGAYEQYF,TGTGCCAGCGGTTTACCCGGTGCCTACGAGCAGTACTTC
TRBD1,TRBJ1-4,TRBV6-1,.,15,CASSGLTGGGEKLFF,TGTGCCAGCAGTGGATTGACAGGGGGAGGTGAAAAACTGTTTTTT
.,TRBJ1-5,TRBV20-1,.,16,CSALGRDLFRNPPQHF,TGCAGTGCTTTGGGCAGGGATTTGTTTCGGAATCCGCCCCAGCATTTT
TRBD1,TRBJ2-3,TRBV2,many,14,CASSGTGKTDTQYF,TGTGCCAGCAGCGGGACAGGTAAAACAGATACGCAGTATTTT